This T cell receptor (beta chain) was sequenced for a study of T cell responses to AZD1222 COVID-19 vaccine. Overall study results and limits: Per reports, nearly half of all spike-specific TCRs target regions that are unmutated in variants. Spike-specific TCR depth and breadth grew after two AZD1222 doses. The number of AZD1222 recipients seropositive at baseline was only five to seven.

CDR1 is MRHNA, CDR2 SNTAGT, per germline. V shed 6 bases and J 9 bases; nucleotides not matched to a gene: 9. The CDR3 spans 13 residues. Details on this clone: The antigen is not known.

TCRdb keeps only in-frame clones here, not all; method: immunoSEQ multiplex PCR. The table lists roughly 81,000 clones, 80% to 90% of them singletons. This chain connects TRBV6-4 to TRBJ1-2; TRBD1 matches 8 bases. The specimen was peripheral blood, collected on day 0 of AZD1222 vaccination. This receptor was obtained from an adult in good health. CDR3 residues: CASSSDRGVSYTF. DNA for the CDR3: TGTGCCAGCAGCTCCGACAGGGGAGTGAGCTACACCTTC.